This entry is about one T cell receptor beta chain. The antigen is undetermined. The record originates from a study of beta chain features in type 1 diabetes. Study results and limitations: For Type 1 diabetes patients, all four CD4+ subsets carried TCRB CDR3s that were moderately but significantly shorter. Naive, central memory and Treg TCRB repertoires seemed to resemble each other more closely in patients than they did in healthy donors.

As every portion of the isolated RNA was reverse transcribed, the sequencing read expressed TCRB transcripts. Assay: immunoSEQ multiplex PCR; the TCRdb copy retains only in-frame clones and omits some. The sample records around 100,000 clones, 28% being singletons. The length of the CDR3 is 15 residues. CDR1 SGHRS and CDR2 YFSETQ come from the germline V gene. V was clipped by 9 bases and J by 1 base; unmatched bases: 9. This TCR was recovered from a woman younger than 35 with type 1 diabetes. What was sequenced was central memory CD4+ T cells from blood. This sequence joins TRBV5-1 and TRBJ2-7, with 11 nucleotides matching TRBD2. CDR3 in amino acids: CATSAGTSGSYEQYF. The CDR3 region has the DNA TGCGCCACCTCGGCGGGGACTAGCGGTTCCTACGAGCAGTACTTC.